This section outlines one TCR beta chain sequence together with its context. It lacks a known antigen. Base qualities were left out, and no much larger clone turns up one base away. The CDR3 contains 17 residues, cysteine and phenylalanine counted. Left in the record is the CDR3 DNA by itself, 51 bases read in frame from the first base. Ends trimmed: V by 1 base, J by 8 bases; bases unmatched to a gene: 16. CDR1 LGHNA and CDR2 YNFKEQ are derived from the germline V gene. The data are from a study of technical replicates of blood from a handful of donors (dated 2017 in TCRdb). The library was built by means of the immunoSEQ multiplex PCR assay. TCRdb holds this immuneACCESS table with in-frame rearrangements only. Some clones are missing; in checked studies, unresolved V genes explain under half, and the rest has no known cause. This sample holds roughly 60,000 clones; 75% to 90% were observed only once. 5% to 5.5% of the sample comes from the top ten.

The TCR originated in a human donor in good health. Some clones in this sample may be carry-over from other donors' samples. Source material: PBMCs. The rearrangement combines TRBV4-2 with TRBJ1-2; TRBD1 lines up with 7 middle nucleotides. The nucleotide sequence is given as TGTGCCAGCAGCCAAGGTTTCCCGGGACAGACAACTCTAGGCTACACCTTC. It is translated as CASSQGFPGQTTLGYTF.